These T cell receptor beta chains were read from a single sample in a study of T cell responses to AZD1222 COVID-19 vaccine. The assay was immunoSEQ multiplex PCR, and TCRdb's table has in-frame clones only and misses some. The sample has about 120,000 clones; roughly nine tenths are singletons. The input for sequencing was peripheral blood, taken on day 0 of AZD1222 vaccination. The receptors derive from an adult in good health. Both conserved end residues are part of each CDR3. The order of the fields is clone size, D gene, J gene, V gene, CDR3 protein, CDR3 DNA. The D gene is left open where the match is weak. Clone size appears in some rows only: once, few, many, or a class for an expanded clone.

size: .
D: .
J: TRBJ2-1
V: TRBV19
CDR3: CASTSRGQGWDEQFF
DNA: TGTGCCAGTACCAGCCGAGGGCAGGGGTGGGATGAGCAGTTCTTC

size: .
D: .
J: TRBJ1-2
V: TRBV2
CDR3: CASTGWTDDYGYTF
DNA: TGTGCCAGCACTGGATGGACGGACGACTATGGCTACACCTTC

size: .
D: TRBD2
J: TRBJ2-1
V: TRBV27
CDR3: CASSEGAGLRDEQFF
DNA: TGTGCCAGCAGTGAGGGAGCGGGACTACGGGATGAGCAGTTCTTC

size: .
D: TRBD2
J: TRBJ2-1
V: TRBV29-1
CDR3: CSVEEPPTSGYNEQFF
DNA: TGCAGCGTTGAAGAGCCTCCCACTAGCGGCTACAATGAGCAGTTCTTC

size: .
D: .
J: TRBJ1-3
V: TRBV18
CDR3: CASSPESGRLGRNTIYF
DNA: TGTGCCAGCTCACCGGAATCAGGCCGACTCGGGAGAAACACCATATATTTT

size: .
D: TRBD2
J: TRBJ2-2
V: TRBV7-9
CDR3: CASSQPAAGGGRNTGELFF
DNA: TGTGCCAGCAGCCAACCGGCAGCGGGAGGCGGAAGGAACACCGGGGAGCTGTTTTTT

size: .
D: .
J: TRBJ2-1
V: TRBV12-3/TRBV12-4
CDR3: CASTDLRSEQFF
DNA: TGTGCCAGCACTGATTTGCGGAGTGAGCAGTTCTTC

size: .
D: .
J: TRBJ1-5
V: TRBV6-1
CDR3: CASSESPPGKALYSNQPQHF
DNA: TGTGCCAGCAGTGAAAGTCCCCCAGGGAAGGCCCTATATAGCAATCAGCCCCAGCATTTT

size: .
D: TRBD2
J: TRBJ2-5
V: TRBV7-3
CDR3: CASSLVSGRGAETQYF
DNA: TGTGCCAGCAGCTTAGTGAGCGGGAGAGGGGCGGAGACCCAGTACTTC

size: .
D: .
J: TRBJ2-7
V: TRBV27
CDR3: CASSSPPGNHEQYF
DNA: TGTGCCAGCAGTTCCCCCCCAGGGAACCACGAGCAGTACTTC

size: .
D: .
J: TRBJ1-6
V: TRBV18
CDR3: CASSPPARTNSPLHF
DNA: TGTGCCAGCTCACCACCGGCCAGGACGAATTCACCCCTCCACTTT

size: .
D: .
J: TRBJ2-4
V: TRBV12-3/TRBV12-4
CDR3: CASSPSLRTLYF
DNA: TGTGCCAGCAGTCCCTCCTTGAGGACGCTGTACTTC

size: few
D: .
J: TRBJ1-1
V: TRBV7-6
CDR3: CASSSLPSMNTEAFF
DNA: TGTGCCAGCAGCTCCCTTCCTTCGATGAACACTGAAGCTTTCTTT

size: .
D: .
J: TRBJ1-2
V: TRBV2
CDR3: CASRSLGGQANYGYTF
DNA: TGTGCCAGCAGGAGCCTGGGGGGGCAGGCTAACTATGGCTACACCTTC

size: .
D: .
J: TRBJ2-1
V: TRBV6-1
CDR3: CASSGAATPVF
DNA: TGTGCCAGCAGTGGAGCGGCAACCCCGGTCTTC

size: .
D: .
J: TRBJ2-5
V: TRBV5-1
CDR3: CASSIGQAAFETQYF
DNA: TGCGCCAGCAGCATCGGACAAGCCGCCTTTGAGACCCAGTACTTC

size: .
D: TRBD2
J: TRBJ2-2
V: TRBV3-1/TRBV3-2
CDR3: CASSPGLAGATGELFF
DNA: TGTGCCAGCAGCCCGGGACTAGCGGGTGCTACCGGGGAGCTGTTTTTT

size: .
D: TRBD1
J: TRBJ1-1
V: TRBV5-1
CDR3: CASSSTRTGGNTEAFF
DNA: TGCGCCAGCAGCTCGACGCGGACAGGGGGGAACACTGAAGCTTTCTTT

size: .
D: .
J: TRBJ1-5
V: TRBV7-9
CDR3: CASSSGSYGEYQPQHF
DNA: TGTGCCAGCAGCTCCGGGTCCTACGGGGAATATCAGCCCCAGCATTTT

size: .
D: TRBD1
J: TRBJ1-5
V: TRBV6-4
CDR3: CASPGQGYQPQHF
DNA: TGTGCCAGCCCGGGACAGGGCTATCAGCCCCAGCATTTT

size: .
D: TRBD2
J: TRBJ2-7
V: TRBV10-3
CDR3: CAIRGGSSYEQYF
DNA: TGTGCCATCAGGGGAGGGAGCTCCTACGAGCAGTACTTC

size: .
D: .
J: TRBJ1-2
V: TRBV27
CDR3: CASSQTPNYGYTF
DNA: TGTGCCAGCAGCCAAACACCTAACTATGGCTACACCTTC

size: .
D: .
J: TRBJ1-6
V: TRBV4-1
CDR3: CASSQEGRTSPYSPLHF
DNA: TGCGCCAGCAGCCAAGAAGGTCGGACGAGCCCTTATTCACCCCTCCACTTT

size: .
D: TRBD2
J: TRBJ2-1
V: TRBV11-1
CDR3: CASSRGGGLKNEQFF
DNA: TGTGCCAGCAGTCGCGGGGGAGGGTTGAAAAATGAGCAGTTCTTC

size: .
D: TRBD1
J: TRBJ2-7
V: TRBV19
CDR3: CASSLQGTEQYF
DNA: TGTGCCAGTAGTTTACAGGGGACCGAGCAGTACTTC

size: .
D: TRBD2
J: TRBJ2-7
V: TRBV7-9
CDR3: CASSAPGGVEQYF
DNA: TGTGCCAGCAGCGCCCCGGGAGGGGTCGAGCAGTACTTC

size: .
D: .
J: TRBJ1-2
V: TRBV6-5
CDR3: CASSSSREATNYGYTF
DNA: TGTGCCAGCAGTTCATCCCGAGAGGCTACTAACTATGGCTACACCTTC

size: .
D: .
J: TRBJ2-7
V: TRBV13
CDR3: CASSPTRVEGYEQYF
DNA: TGTGCCAGCAGCCCCACCAGGGTGGAGGGCTACGAGCAGTACTTC

size: few
D: TRBD1
J: TRBJ2-7
V: TRBV5-6
CDR3: CASSRTGLDEQYF
DNA: TGTGCCAGCAGTAGGACAGGGCTCGACGAGCAGTACTTC

size: .
D: TRBD2
J: TRBJ2-5
V: TRBV7-7
CDR3: CASSANGAGVQETQYF
DNA: TGTGCCAGCAGCGCCAACGGGGCGGGAGTTCAAGAGACCCAGTACTTC

size: once
D: TRBD2
J: TRBJ2-1
V: TRBV27
CDR3: CASSAGTSGGNEQFF
DNA: TGTGCCAGCAGTGCCGGGACTAGCGGGGGGAATGAGCAGTTCTTC

size: .
D: .
J: TRBJ1-5
V: TRBV20-1
CDR3: CSAGQPQHF
DNA: TGCAGTGCGGGTCAGCCCCAGCATTTT